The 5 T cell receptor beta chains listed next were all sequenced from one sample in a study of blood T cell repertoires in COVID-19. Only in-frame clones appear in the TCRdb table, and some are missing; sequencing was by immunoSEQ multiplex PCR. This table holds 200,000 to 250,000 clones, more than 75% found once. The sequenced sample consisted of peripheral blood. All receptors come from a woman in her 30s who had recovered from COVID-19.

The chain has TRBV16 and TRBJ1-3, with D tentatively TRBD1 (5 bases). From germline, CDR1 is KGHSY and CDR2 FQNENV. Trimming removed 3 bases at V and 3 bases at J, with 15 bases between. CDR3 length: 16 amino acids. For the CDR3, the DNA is TGTGCCAGCAGCCATAGGGAAGGGGCGCGTGGAAACACCATATATTTT. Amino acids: CASSHREGARGNTIYF.

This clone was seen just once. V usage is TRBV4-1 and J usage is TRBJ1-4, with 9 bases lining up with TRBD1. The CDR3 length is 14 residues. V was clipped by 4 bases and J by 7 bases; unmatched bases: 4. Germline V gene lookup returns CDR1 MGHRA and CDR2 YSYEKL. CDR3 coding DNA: TGCGCCAGCAGCCTAGGACAGGGGAGTGAAAAACTGTTTTTT. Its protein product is CASSLGQGSEKLFF.

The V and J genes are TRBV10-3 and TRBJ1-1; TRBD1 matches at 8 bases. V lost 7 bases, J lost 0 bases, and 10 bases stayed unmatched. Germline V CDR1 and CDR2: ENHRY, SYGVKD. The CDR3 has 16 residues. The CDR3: CAIIRADRVMNTEAFF. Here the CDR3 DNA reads TGTGCCATCATTCGCGCGGACAGGGTAATGAACACTGAAGCTTTCTTT.

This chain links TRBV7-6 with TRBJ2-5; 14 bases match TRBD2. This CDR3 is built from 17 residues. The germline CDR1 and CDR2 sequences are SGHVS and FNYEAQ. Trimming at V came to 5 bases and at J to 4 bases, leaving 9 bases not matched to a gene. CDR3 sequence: CASSAGGTSGGRETQYF. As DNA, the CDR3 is TGTGCCAGCAGCGCAGGGGGGACTAGCGGGGGCCGAGAGACCCAGTACTTC.

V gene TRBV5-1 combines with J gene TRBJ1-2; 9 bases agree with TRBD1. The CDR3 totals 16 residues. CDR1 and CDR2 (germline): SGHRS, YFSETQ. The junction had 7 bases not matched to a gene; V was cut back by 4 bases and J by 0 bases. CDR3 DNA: TGCGCCAGCAGCGCCGGGACAGGGCTGGCTAACTATGGCTACACCTTC. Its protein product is CASSAGTGLANYGYTF. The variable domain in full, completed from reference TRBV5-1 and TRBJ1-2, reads KAGVTQTPRYLIKTRGQQVTLSCSPISGHRSVSWYQQTPGQGLQFLFEYFSETQRNKGNFPGRFSGRQFSNSRSEMNVSTLELGDSALYLCASSAGTGLANYGYTFGSGTRLTVV.